These 21 T cell receptor beta chains were all obtained from the same sample, sequenced in a study of T cell responses to AZD1222 COVID-19 vaccine. Clones were sequenced by immunoSEQ multiplex PCR, and TCRdb holds only the in-frame ones, with some missing. The sample gives about 270,000 clones, around 93% of which show up once; around 0.58% is in the top ten. The sample here was peripheral blood, taken 28 days after the second AZD1222 dose. The source of these receptors is an adult who received the AZD1222 COVID-19 vaccine.

CDR3 sequence reads: CAIGSGGYEQYF. The CDR3 nucleotides read TGTGCCATTGGCAGCGGGGGATACGAGCAGTACTTC. V gene TRBV2 combines with J gene TRBJ2-7; 8 bases align to TRBD2. The CDR3 loop spans 12 amino acids. CDR1 is SNHLY, CDR2 FYNNEI, per germline. The ends lost 10 bases at V and 4 bases at J; junction bases unmatched: 6.

V and J are TRBV29-1 and TRBJ1-1, with 8 positions matching TRBD1. From germline, CDR1 is SQVTM and CDR2 ANQGSEA. The CDR3 totals 12 residues. Trimming took 6 bases from V and 8 from J; bases not matched to a gene: 8. This CDR3 is CSVLGQGKEAFF. The CDR3 bases are TGCAGCGTCCTCGGACAGGGAAAGGAAGCTTTCTTT.

The chain employs TRBV3-1 (or the pseudogene TRBV3-2) and TRBJ2-2; 7 bases are a match to TRBD2. J gave up 2 bases and V 5 bases, and 8 bases lay outside the gene matches. CDR1 is LGHDT and CDR2 is YNNKEL in the germline V gene (reference sequence). This CDR3 is 16 amino acids long. Here the CDR3 DNA reads TGTGCCAGCAGCAGACCCAGCGGGGCAAACACCGGGGAGCTGTTTTTT. The encoded protein is CASSRPSGANTGELFF.

The gene calls are TRBV7-7 and TRBJ2-1; D unresolved. The CDR3 contains 15 residues. Trimming took 1 base from V and 0 from J, leaving 7 bases between them. Germline V gives CDR1 SSHAT, CDR2 FNYEAQ (reference sequence). CDR3 region: CASSLGVASYNEQFF. CDR3 nucleotide sequence: TGTGCCAGCAGCTTAGGCGTCGCCTCCTACAATGAGCAGTTCTTC.

This clone was detected only once. This sequence joins TRBV9 and TRBJ2-1; TRBD2 is a possible D gene (5 bases). The CDR3 is 15 amino acids. Trimming took 6 bases from V and 0 from J, leaving 13 bases between them. The germline V gene has CDR1 SGDLS and CDR2 YYNGEE. The CDR3 region is CASTLSGGSYNEQFF. Written as DNA, the CDR3 is TGTGCCAGCACCCTAAGCGGAGGCTCCTACAATGAGCAGTTCTTC. The full variable domain, completed using reference TRBV9 and TRBJ2-1, is DSGVTQTPKHLITATGQRVTLRCSPRSGDLSVYWYQQSLDQGLQFLIQYYNGEERAKGNILERFSAQQFPDLHSELNLSSLELGDSALYFCASTLSGGSYNEQFFGPGTRLTVL.

This chain connects TRBV28 to TRBJ1-3; no clear D. There are 15 residues in the CDR3. V lost 4 bases to trimming and J lost 2 bases, with 12 bases between them. CDR1 is MDHEN, CDR2 SYDVKM, per germline. The CDR3: CASSWPGGTGNTIYF. The CDR3 DNA sequence: TGTGCCAGCAGTTGGCCGGGAGGGACTGGAAACACCATATATTTT.

This clone occurred once. Other DNA sequences within the sample encode an identical CDR3. The rearrangement links TRBV7-3 to TRBJ2-2; no firm D call. Trimming removed 5 bases at V and 2 bases at J, with 6 bases between. Germline V CDR1 and CDR2: SGHTA, FQGTGA. The CDR3 covers 13 residues. In DNA form, the CDR3 reads TGTGCCAGCAGCCCCGCTAACACCGGGGAGCTGTTTTTT. Translating it yields CASSPANTGELFF.

The chain is built from TRBV6-5 and TRBJ1-2, with D maybe TRBD1 (6 bases). V lost 8 bases and J 3 bases, leaving 19 bases between the germline ends. CDR1 and CDR2 (germline): MNHEY, SVGAGI. This CDR3 is built from 15 residues. The CDR3 DNA is TGTGCCAGCTATGGCCACGAGGGGGGGGACTATGGCTACACCTTC. Protein sequence: CASYGHEGGDYGYTF.

V is TRBV6-5 and J is TRBJ2-1; a weak D match, TRBD2 (6 bases). V was pared by 6 bases and J by 6 bases, with 18 bases between. CDR1 is MNHEY and CDR2 is SVGAGI in the germline V gene. CDR3 length: 15 amino acids. The CDR3 DNA reads TGTGCCAGCAGCCTCCAGCGGGCGAGTGGCAATGAGCAGTTCTTC. Translated, it gives CASSLQRASGNEQFF.

This rearrangement joins TRBV28 to TRBJ2-7; D not resolved. CDR3 length: 13 residues. With 3 bases removed from V and 3 bases from J, the gap between germline ends came to 9 bases. The germline V gene has CDR1 MDHEN and CDR2 SYDVKM. CDR3 loop: CASSFTAVYEQYF. In DNA, the CDR3 is TGTGCCAGCAGTTTTACGGCAGTCTACGAGCAGTACTTC.

The V and J genes are TRBV3-1 (or the pseudogene TRBV3-2) and TRBJ1-3; D is uncertain. The germline V gene has CDR1 LGHDT and CDR2 YNNKEL (reference sequence). Trimming removed 1 base from V and 4 bases from J, with 8 bases in between. The CDR3 is 14 residues long. The CDR3 here is CASSQGGLGNTIYF. DNA of the CDR3: TGTGCCAGCAGCCAAGGGGGTCTAGGAAACACCATATATTTT.

The gene calls are TRBV7-2 and TRBJ1-3; 7 bases map to TRBD1. Per germline, CDR1 SGHTA and CDR2 FQGNSA. This CDR3 is 16 amino acids long. J gave up 6 bases and V 1 base, and 9 bases lay outside the gene matches. This CDR3 reads CASSLGNPGGKNTIYF. The CDR3, as DNA: TGTGCCAGCAGCTTAGGCAATCCAGGGGGAAAAAACACCATATATTTT.

This chain uses TRBV5-6 with TRBJ2-7; D may match TRBD1 or TRBD2 (5 bases each). V lost 4 bases to trimming and J lost 0 bases, with 14 bases between them. CDR1 is SGHDT, CDR2 YYEEEE, per germline. The CDR3 sequence is 15 residues long. CDR3 protein: CASSNTGTVSYEQYF. CDR3 nucleotide sequence: TGTGCCAGCAGCAATACCGGGACGGTCTCCTACGAGCAGTACTTC.

The chain has TRBV18 and TRBJ2-7; D is undetermined. The length of the CDR3 is 13 residues. The V end lost 6 bases, the J end lost 3 bases, and 12 bases lay between the germline ends. Germline values: CDR1 KGHSH, CDR2 LQKENI. The DNA for the CDR3 is TGTGCCAGCTCTCCTGGTGGGTACTACGAGCAGTACTTC. The encoded protein is CASSPGGYYEQYF.

The chain has TRBV7-3 and TRBJ2-7; D may be TRBD1 (5 bases). Germline V gives CDR1 SGHTA, CDR2 FQGTGA. Deletions cut 2 bases from V and 3 bases from J, with 8 bases between. The CDR3 consists of 13 residues. The CDR3: CASSLSQGYEQYF. The CDR3 DNA follows: TGTGCCAGCAGCTTATCGCAGGGCTACGAGCAGTACTTC.

The rearrangement joins TRBV5-6 to TRBJ2-7; 9 bases agree with TRBD2. CDR1 and CDR2 from the germline V gene are SGHDT and YYEEEE. The CDR3 is 14 amino acids. The J segment lost 2 bases and the V segment lost 4 bases, leaving 4 bases of the junction unmatched. CDR3 bases: TGTGCCAGCAGCCAGGGACTAGCTCCCTACGAGCAGTACTTC. This gives the protein CASSQGLAPYEQYF.

This clone has a handful of counts. The chain recombines TRBV28 with TRBJ1-3; D gene unclear. The CDR3 consists of 13 residues. With 3 bases removed from V and 6 bases from J, the gap between germline ends came to 9 bases. Germline lookup yields CDR1 MDHEN and CDR2 SYDVKM. Here the CDR3 DNA reads TGTGCCAGCAGTTTTGGTCAGCAAAACACCATATATTTT. Translation: CASSFGQQNTIYF. Complete variable domain (other parts from reference TRBV28 and TRBJ1-3): DVKVTQSSRYLVKRTGEKVFLECVQDMDHENMFWYRQDPGLGLRLIYFSYDVKMKEKGDIPEGYSVSREKKERFSLILESASTNQTSMYLCASSFGQQNTIYFGEGSWLTVV.

The chain employs TRBV5-4 and TRBJ2-1; D is uncertain. Germline loops: CDR1 SGHNT, CDR2 YYREEE (reference sequence). Trimming cost V 0 bases and J 13 bases, with 20 bases left between them. CDR3 size: 15 residues. CDR3 in amino acids: CASSLGYSAMSTQFF. The CDR3 bases are TGTGCCAGCAGCTTGGGTTATTCCGCAATGAGCACCCAGTTCTTC. The full variable domain, in which reference TRBV5-4 and TRBJ2-1 provide the parts outside the CDR3, is ETGVTQSPTHLIKTRGQQVTLRCSSQSGHNTVSWYQQALGQGPQFIFQYYREEENGRGNFPPRFSGLQFPNYSSELNVNALELDDSALYLCASSLGYSAMSTQFFGPGTRLTVL.

The V and J genes are TRBV24-1 and TRBJ2-1, with 7 bases that match TRBD2. This CDR3 has 17 residues. Unmatched junction bases numbered 7, after V lost 3 bases and J lost 0 bases. The germline V gene has CDR1 KGHDR and CDR2 SFDVKD. CDR3 in DNA: TGTGCCACCAGTGATGGACCCGGGAGGCCCTCCTACAATGAGCAGTTCTTC. It specifies CATSDGPGRPSYNEQFF.

The chain carries TRBV2 and TRBJ1-1; a possible D gene is TRBD1 (6 bases). Germline values: CDR1 SNHLY, CDR2 FYNNEI. Trimming cost V 5 bases and J 1 base, with 11 bases left between them. This CDR3 has 14 residues. CDR3 protein: CASSHDRKNTEAFF. As DNA, the CDR3 is TGTGCCAGCAGTCATGACAGGAAGAACACTGAAGCTTTCTTT.

This clone appeared once. The genes are TRBV19 and TRBJ1-2, with D unclear. The CDR3 contains 13 residues. Trimming cost V 3 bases and J 0 bases, with 5 bases left between them. Germline CDR1 and CDR2: LNHDA and SQIVND (reference sequence). CDR3 nucleotides: TGTGCCAGTAGTATGGCAGCTAACTATGGCTACACCTTC. It codes for CASSMAANYGYTF.